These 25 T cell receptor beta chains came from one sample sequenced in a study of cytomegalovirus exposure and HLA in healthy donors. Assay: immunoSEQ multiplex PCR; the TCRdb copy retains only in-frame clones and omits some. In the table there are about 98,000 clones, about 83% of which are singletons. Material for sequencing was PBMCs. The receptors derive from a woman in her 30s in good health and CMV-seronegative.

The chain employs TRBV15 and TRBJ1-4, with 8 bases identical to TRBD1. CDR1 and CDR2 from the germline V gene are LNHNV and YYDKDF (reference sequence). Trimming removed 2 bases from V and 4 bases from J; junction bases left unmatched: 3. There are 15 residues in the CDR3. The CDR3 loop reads CATSRQGAFNEKLFF. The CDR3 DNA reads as TGTGCCACCAGCAGACAGGGGGCATTTAATGAAAAACTGTTTTTT.

CDR3 nucleotides: TGTGCCAGCAGCCGTGAGCAGAGGGAGGCTATGAGAGGGCAGTTCTTC. It encodes CASSREQREAMRGQFF. The chain has TRBV28 and TRBJ2-1, with D perhaps TRBD2 (6 bases). Germline V gene lookup returns CDR1 MDHEN and CDR2 SYDVKM. V lost 6 bases to trimming and J lost 12 bases, with 27 bases between them. This CDR3 is built from 16 residues.

In DNA, the CDR3 is TGTGCCAGTAGTAAGAGGGACATTCGGGAGACCCAGTACTTC. It codes for CASSKRDIRETQYF. The V gene is TRBV19, the J gene TRBJ2-5, with D possibly TRBD1 on 6 matching bases. The V gene lost 4 bases and the J gene lost 5 bases, with 14 bases spanning the gap. CDR1 LNHDA and CDR2 SQIVND come from the germline V gene (reference sequence). This CDR3 spans 14 amino acids.

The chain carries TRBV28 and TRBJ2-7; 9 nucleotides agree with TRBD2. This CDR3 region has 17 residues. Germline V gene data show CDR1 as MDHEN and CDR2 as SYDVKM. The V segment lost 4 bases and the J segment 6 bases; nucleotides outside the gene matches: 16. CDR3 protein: CASSSPGGEAGGREQYF. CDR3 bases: TGTGCCAGCAGTTCCCCTGGGGGCGAAGCGGGGGGCCGCGAGCAGTACTTC.

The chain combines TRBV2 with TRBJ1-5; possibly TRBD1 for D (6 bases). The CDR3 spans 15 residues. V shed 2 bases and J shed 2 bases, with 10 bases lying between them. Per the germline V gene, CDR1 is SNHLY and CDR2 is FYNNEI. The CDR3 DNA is TGTGCCAGCAGTGAACTTTACAGGGGCAATCAGCCCCAGCATTTT. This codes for CASSELYRGNQPQHF.

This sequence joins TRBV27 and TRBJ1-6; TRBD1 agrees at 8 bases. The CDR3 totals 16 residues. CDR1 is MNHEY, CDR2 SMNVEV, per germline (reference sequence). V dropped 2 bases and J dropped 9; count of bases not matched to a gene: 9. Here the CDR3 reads CASSLERQGLGSPLHF. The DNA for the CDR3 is TGTGCCAGCAGTTTAGAGAGACAGGGGTTAGGTTCACCCCTCCACTTT.

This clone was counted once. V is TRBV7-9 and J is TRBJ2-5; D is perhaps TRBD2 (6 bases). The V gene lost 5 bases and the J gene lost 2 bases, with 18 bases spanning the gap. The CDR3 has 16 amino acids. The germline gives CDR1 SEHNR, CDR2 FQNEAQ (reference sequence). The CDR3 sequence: CASSRAGSWKQETQYF. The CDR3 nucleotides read TGTGCCAGCAGCCGCGCGGGAAGTTGGAAGCAAGAGACCCAGTACTTC.

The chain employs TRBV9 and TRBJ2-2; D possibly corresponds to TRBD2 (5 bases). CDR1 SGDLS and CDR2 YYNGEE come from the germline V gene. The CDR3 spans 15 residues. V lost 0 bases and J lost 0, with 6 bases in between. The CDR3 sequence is CASSVGTSNTGELFF. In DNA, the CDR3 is TGTGCCAGCAGCGTAGGGACTTCGAACACCGGGGAGCTGTTTTTT.

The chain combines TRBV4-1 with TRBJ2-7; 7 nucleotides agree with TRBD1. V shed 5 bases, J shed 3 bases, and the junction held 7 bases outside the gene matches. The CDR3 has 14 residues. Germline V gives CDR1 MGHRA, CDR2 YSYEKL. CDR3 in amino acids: CASSTLTGRYEQYF. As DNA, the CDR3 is TGCGCCAGCAGCACCTTGACAGGGCGCTACGAGCAGTACTTC.

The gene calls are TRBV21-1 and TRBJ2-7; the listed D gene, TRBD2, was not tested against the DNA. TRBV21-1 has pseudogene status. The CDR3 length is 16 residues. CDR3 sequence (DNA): TGTGCCAGCAGCAAGAAGGAAGAGGCAGAGTCCAGACAGCAGTACTTC. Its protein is CASSKKEEAESRQQYF.

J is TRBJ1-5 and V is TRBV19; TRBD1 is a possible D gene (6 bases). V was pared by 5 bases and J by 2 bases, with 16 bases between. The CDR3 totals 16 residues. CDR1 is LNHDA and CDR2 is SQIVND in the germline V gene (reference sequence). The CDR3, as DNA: TGTGCCAGTAGTCCCCGGGGCGGGGGCGGCAATCAGCCCCAGCATTTT. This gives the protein CASSPRGGGGNQPQHF.

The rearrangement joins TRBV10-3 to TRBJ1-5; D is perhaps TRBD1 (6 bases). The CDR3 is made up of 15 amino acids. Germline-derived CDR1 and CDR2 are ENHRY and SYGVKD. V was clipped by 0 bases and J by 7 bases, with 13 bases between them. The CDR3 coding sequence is TGTGCCATCAGTGAGTCCAATCCAGGGGCCCAGCCCCAGCATTTT. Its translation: CAISESNPGAQPQHF.

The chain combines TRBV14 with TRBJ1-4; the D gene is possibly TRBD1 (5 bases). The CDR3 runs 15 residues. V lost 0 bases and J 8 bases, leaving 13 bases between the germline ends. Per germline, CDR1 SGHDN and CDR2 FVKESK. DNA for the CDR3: TGTGCCAGCAGCCAAGATGGGGCCTTTGGGGAAAAACTGTTTTTT. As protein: CASSQDGAFGEKLFF.

The CDR3 sequence: CLGGIEGNTIYF. The CDR3 bases are TGCCTCGGGGGAATAGAGGGAAACACCATATATTTT. The chain couples TRBV29-1 to TRBJ1-3, with TRBD1 as a possible D gene (5 bases). Germline CDR1 SQVTM, CDR2 ANQGSEA. The CDR3 loop spans 12 amino acids. Using reference TRBV29-1 and TRBJ1-3 for the parts outside the CDR3, the full variable domain is SAVISQKPSRDICQRGTSLTIQCQVDSQVTMMFWYRQQPGQSLTLIATANQGSEATYESGFVIDKFPISRPNLTFSTLTVSNMSPEDSSIYLCLGGIEGNTIYFGEGSWLTVV.

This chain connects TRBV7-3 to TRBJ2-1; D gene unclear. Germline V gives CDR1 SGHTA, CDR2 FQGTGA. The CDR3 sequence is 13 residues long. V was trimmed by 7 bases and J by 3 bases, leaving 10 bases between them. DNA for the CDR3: TGTGCCAGCAAAGAACAAATCTACAATGAGCAGTTCTTC. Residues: CASKEQIYNEQFF.

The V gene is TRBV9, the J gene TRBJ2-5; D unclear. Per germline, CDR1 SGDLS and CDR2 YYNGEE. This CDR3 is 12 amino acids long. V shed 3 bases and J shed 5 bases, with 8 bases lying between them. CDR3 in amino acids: CASSGAGETQYF. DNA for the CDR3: TGTGCCAGCAGCGGGGCTGGGGAGACCCAGTACTTC.

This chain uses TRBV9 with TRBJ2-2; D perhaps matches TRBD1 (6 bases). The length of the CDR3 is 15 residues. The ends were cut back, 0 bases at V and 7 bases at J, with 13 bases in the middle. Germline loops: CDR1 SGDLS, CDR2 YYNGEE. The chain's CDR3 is CASSVGGGMDGELFF. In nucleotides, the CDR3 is TGTGCCAGCAGCGTAGGAGGGGGAATGGACGGGGAGCTGTTTTTT.

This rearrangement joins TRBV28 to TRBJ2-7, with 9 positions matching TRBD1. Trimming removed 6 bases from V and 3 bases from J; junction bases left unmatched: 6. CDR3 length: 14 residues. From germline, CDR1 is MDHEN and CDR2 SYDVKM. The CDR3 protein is CASRYRDRVYEQYF. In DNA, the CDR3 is TGTGCCAGCAGATACCGGGACAGGGTCTACGAGCAGTACTTC.

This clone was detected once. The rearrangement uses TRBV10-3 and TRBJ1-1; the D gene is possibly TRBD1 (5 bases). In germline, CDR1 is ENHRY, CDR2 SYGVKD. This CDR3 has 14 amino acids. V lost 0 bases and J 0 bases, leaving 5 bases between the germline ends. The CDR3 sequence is CAISESTVNTEAFF. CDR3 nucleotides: TGTGCCATCAGTGAGTCGACAGTGAACACTGAAGCTTTCTTT.

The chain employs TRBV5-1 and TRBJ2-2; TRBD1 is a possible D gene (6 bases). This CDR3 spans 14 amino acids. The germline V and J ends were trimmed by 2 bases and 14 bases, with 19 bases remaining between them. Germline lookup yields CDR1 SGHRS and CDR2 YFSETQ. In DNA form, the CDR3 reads TGCGCCAGCAGCTTCGGGACAACCGGTTTTGAACTGTTTTTT. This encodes CASSFGTTGFELFF.

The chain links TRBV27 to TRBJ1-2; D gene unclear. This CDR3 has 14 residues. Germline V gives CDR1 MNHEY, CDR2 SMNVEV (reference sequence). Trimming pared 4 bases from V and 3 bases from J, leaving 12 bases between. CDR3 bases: TGTGCCAGCAGTTCCCTCGGGAGGGACTATGGCTACACCTTC. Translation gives CASSSLGRDYGYTF.

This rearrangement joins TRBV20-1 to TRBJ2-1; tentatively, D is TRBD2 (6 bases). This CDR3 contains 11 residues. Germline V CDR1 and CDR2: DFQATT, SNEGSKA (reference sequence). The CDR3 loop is CRPTRDNEQFF. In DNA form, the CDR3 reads TGCCGACCGACTAGGGACAATGAGCAGTTCTTC.

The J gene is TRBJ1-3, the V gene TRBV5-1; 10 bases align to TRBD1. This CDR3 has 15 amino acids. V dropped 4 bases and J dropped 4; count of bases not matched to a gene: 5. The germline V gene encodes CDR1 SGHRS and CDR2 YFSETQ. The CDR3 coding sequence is TGCGCCAGCAGCGGGACAGGGGTCAGCGGAAACACCATATATTTT. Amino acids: CASSGTGVSGNTIYF.

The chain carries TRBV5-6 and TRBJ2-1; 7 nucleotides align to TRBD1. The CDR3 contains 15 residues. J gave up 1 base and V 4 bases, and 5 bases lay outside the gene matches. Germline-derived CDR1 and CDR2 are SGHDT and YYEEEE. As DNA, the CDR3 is TGTGCCAGCAGCCGCAGGGACAGATCCTACAATGAGCAGTTCTTC. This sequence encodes CASSRRDRSYNEQFF.

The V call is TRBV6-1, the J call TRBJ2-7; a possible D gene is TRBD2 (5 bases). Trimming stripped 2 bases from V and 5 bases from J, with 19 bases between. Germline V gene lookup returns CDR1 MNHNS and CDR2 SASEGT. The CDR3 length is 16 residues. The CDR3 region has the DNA TGTGCCAGCAGTGAACTGAGTGGATACAGTAGCGACGAGCAGTACTTC. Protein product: CASSELSGYSSDEQYF.